These 7 T cell receptor beta chains were sequenced from one sample in a study of Ad26.COV2.S vaccination and SARS-CoV-2 variants. Method: immunoSEQ multiplex PCR; TCRdb's copy keeps in-frame clones and lacks some. The table has 200,000 to 300,000 clones, around 87% seen once; the top ten hold roughly 10%. Treatment of the sample: some 20 received Ad26.COV2.S at low or high dose, single or two shots; several received placebo; per-sample allocation not given. The samples were gathered on day 63 after the first injection of vaccine or placebo. Specimen: peripheral blood, collected in a trial of Ad26.COV2.S vaccine versus placebo. The source of these receptors is a person aged 18-65 years who received the Ad26.COV2.S COVID-19 vaccine or a placebo.

V gene TRBV24-1 combines with J gene TRBJ2-7, with 7 bases fitting TRBD1. V lost 8 bases and J lost 6; bases outside the gene matches: 9. Germline V gene lookup returns CDR1 KGHDR and CDR2 SFDVKD. The CDR3 totals 13 residues. CDR3 region: CATKDRQGGEQYF. The CDR3, as DNA: TGTGCCACCAAAGACCGACAGGGTGGCGAGCAGTACTTC.

The sample holds one count of this clone. DNA for the CDR3: TGTGCCAGCAGCTTAGGGGTAGCAGATACGCAGTATTTT. Its protein product is CASSLGVADTQYF. The gene calls are TRBV11-3 and TRBJ2-3; D unresolved. This CDR3 spans 13 amino acids. The V gene lost 1 base and the J gene lost 4 bases, with 6 bases spanning the gap. The germline V gene encodes CDR1 SGHNT and CDR2 YENEEA. Using reference TRBV11-3 and TRBJ2-3 for the parts outside the CDR3, the full variable domain is EAGVVQSPRYKIIEKKQPVAFWCNPISGHNTLYWYLQNLGQGPELLIRYENEEAVDDSQLPKDRFSAERLKGVDSTLKIQPAELGDSAVYLCASSLGVADTQYFGPGTRLTVL.

This clone was seen a single time. The chain recombines TRBV7-2 with TRBJ2-2, with D uncertain. The CDR3 loop spans 16 amino acids. V dropped 1 base and J dropped 0 bases, with 9 bases sitting between them. Germline CDR1 reads SGHTA; CDR2 reads FQGNSA. The CDR3 sequence: CASSLGLLANTGELFF. The CDR3 DNA sequence: TGTGCCAGCAGCTTAGGGCTACTCGCGAACACCGGGGAGCTGTTTTTT.

This rearrangement joins TRBV25-1 to TRBJ2-2; D is possibly TRBD2 (6 bases). V was cut by 7 bases and J by 4 bases, with 16 bases left in between. This CDR3 comprises 15 residues. Germline lookup yields CDR1 MGHDK and CDR2 SYGVNS. DNA of the CDR3: TGTGCCAGCACCCCCTCCGTCGGGGGCACCGGGGAGCTGTTTTTT. Protein product: CASTPSVGGTGELFF.

The chain employs TRBV2 and TRBJ2-5, with 7 bases identical to TRBD2. V trimming: 10 bases; J trimming: 5 bases; junction bases outside the gene matches: 10. The CDR3 spans 13 residues. Germline loops: CDR1 SNHLY, CDR2 FYNNEI. The CDR3 sequence is CAIRKTAGETQYF. The CDR3 nucleotides read TGTGCCATCCGAAAAACAGCGGGGGAGACCCAGTACTTC.

This clone came up once. V gene TRBV4-1 combines with J gene TRBJ2-5; perhaps TRBD1 as D (6 bases). V dropped 1 base and J dropped 4 bases, with 13 bases sitting between them. The germline CDR1 and CDR2 sequences are MGHRA and YSYEKL. This CDR3 is 15 amino acids long. CDR3 sequence: CASSQAPGVGETQYF. CDR3 coding DNA: TGCGCCAGCAGCCAAGCCCCAGGGGTGGGAGAGACCCAGTACTTC.

Only one count was recorded for this clone. V usage is TRBV6-6 and J usage is TRBJ2-2, with 9 bases fitting TRBD1. Germline CDR1 and CDR2: MNHNY and SVGAGI (reference sequence). This CDR3 is built from 16 residues. Unmatched junction bases numbered 4, after V lost 4 bases and J lost 1 base. CDR3 sequence (DNA): TGTGCCAGCAGTTCCTCGGACAGGGGGAACACCGGGGAGCTGTTTTTT. Translation: CASSSSDRGNTGELFF.